What follows are 14 T cell receptor beta chains derived from one specimen sequenced in a study of blood T cell repertoires in COVID-19 (dated by TCRdb to 2018 to 2020). The library relied on the immunoSEQ multiplex PCR assay. TCRdb mirrors the immuneACCESS table, restricted to in-frame sequences. Some clones are absent from its copies; in checked studies, under half trace to an unresolved V gene, and the reason for the others is unknown. Present in this sample are just under 55,000 clones, roughly four fifths of which were seen just once. About 2% of the sample goes to the ten largest clones. Sequenced sample: peripheral blood. These receptors all come from a woman aged 60-75 years with acute or convalescent COVID-19.

J is TRBJ1-6 and V is TRBV18, with D tentatively TRBD1 (6 bases). CDR1 and CDR2 from the germline V gene are KGHSH and LQKENI. The length of the CDR3 is 15 residues. The V and J ends lost 3 bases and 10 bases respectively, with 16 bases between them. The CDR3 loop is CASSPREAGDSPLHF. In DNA, the CDR3 is TGTGCCAGCTCACCTCGGGAGGCAGGGGACTCACCCCTCCACTTT.

The chain employs TRBV18 and TRBJ1-5; maybe TRBD1 (6 bases). Germline assignment: CDR1 KGHSH and CDR2 LQKENI. Deletions cut 5 bases from V and 4 bases from J, with 15 bases between. The CDR3 spans 15 residues. CDR3 in DNA: TGTGCCAGCTCAGCGTTCCAGGACAGAAATCAGCCCCAGCATTTT. This codes for CASSAFQDRNQPQHF.

This sequence joins TRBV5-1 and TRBJ2-1; 14 bases line up with TRBD2. CDR3 length: 15 amino acids. The ends lost 4 bases at V and 8 bases at J; junction bases unmatched: 5. The germline gives CDR1 SGHRS, CDR2 YFSETQ. The CDR3 sequence: CASSPGLAGVDEQFF. CDR3 nucleotides: TGCGCCAGCAGCCCGGGACTAGCGGGAGTTGATGAGCAGTTCTTC.

V usage is TRBV2 and J usage is TRBJ1-2, with a tentative D call TRBD1 (6 bases). Germline-derived CDR1 and CDR2 are SNHLY and FYNNEI. Trimming pared 5 bases from V and 3 bases from J, leaving 13 bases between. The CDR3 is made up of 14 amino acids. The chain's CDR3 is CASSLQGIDYGYTF. CDR3 nucleotides: TGTGCCAGCAGTCTCCAGGGGATTGACTATGGCTACACCTTC.

The rearrangement uses TRBV10-1 and TRBJ1-4; D is perhaps TRBD1 (5 bases). CDR1 and CDR2 (germline): WNHNN, SYGVQD (reference sequence). V was clipped by 5 bases and J by 5 bases, with 9 bases between them. The CDR3 sequence is 13 residues long. The CDR3 coding sequence is TGCGCCAGCAGTAGGACAAGGAATGAAAAACTGTTTTTT. Residues: CASSRTRNEKLFF.

V usage is TRBV12-3 or TRBV12-4 and J usage is TRBJ1-1; D is unclear. The V end lost 1 base, the J end lost 2 bases, and 5 bases lay between the germline ends. This CDR3 region has 13 residues. The CDR3 DNA reads TGTGCCAGCAGTTTAGACAGTAACACTGAAGCTTTCTTT. It yields the protein CASSLDSNTEAFF.

The V gene is TRBV28, the J gene TRBJ1-5; no reliable D call. Germline CDR1 reads MDHEN; CDR2 reads SYDVKM. The V gene lost 6 bases and the J gene lost 8 bases, with 11 bases spanning the gap. CDR3 length: 12 amino acids. As DNA, the CDR3 is TGTGCCAGCAGGGACTCAATCAAGCCCCAGCATTTT. This encodes CASRDSIKPQHF.

The CDR3 nucleotides are TGTGCCATTTGGACTAGCGGTGCCTCAGATACGCAGTATTTT. Translated: CAIWTSGASDTQYF. V usage is TRBV10-3 and J usage is TRBJ2-3; 10 bases match TRBD2. With 9 bases clipped from V and 4 bases from J, the junction kept 7 bases outside the gene matches. The germline V gene has CDR1 ENHRY and CDR2 SYGVKD. The CDR3 consists of 14 residues.

The chain couples TRBV25-1 to TRBJ1-2; TRBD1 agrees at 7 bases. CDR3 length equals 17 residues. The germline V gene has CDR1 MGHDK and CDR2 SYGVNS. V gave up 4 bases and J gave up 2 bases; unmatched junction bases: 13. The CDR3 DNA follows: TGTGCCAGCAGTGTGTTTTCCGGGACAGCCGACAACTATGGCTACACCTTC. Translating it yields CASSVFSGTADNYGYTF.

V is TRBV3-1 (or the pseudogene TRBV3-2) and J is TRBJ2-2; TRBD2 matches 10 bases. V was clipped by 4 bases and J by 3 bases; unmatched bases: 8. The CDR3 length is 17 residues. CDR1 is LGHDT, CDR2 YNNKEL, per germline (reference sequence). CDR3 DNA sequence: TGTGCCAGCAGCCGAGGTAGCGGGGGGTCTTACACCGGGGAGCTGTTTTTT. Its protein is CASSRGSGGSYTGELFF.

To note about this clone: The conserved closing phenylalanine or tryptophan is absent in this CDR3, likely reflecting a read error. The DNA is omitted, as the CDR3 cannot be located on it reliably, and the CDR3 follows TCRdb's listing. CDR3 residues: CASSQGVGGTSGTQGI. The genes are TRBV4-1 and TRBJ2-7; the listed D gene, TRBD2, was not tested against the DNA. Germline CDR1 is MGHRA and CDR2 is YSYEKL. The CDR3 totals 16 residues, both ends included.

This clone has just one count. The CDR3 nucleotides are TGTGCCAGCAGCCCGAGGACAGGCAACTCCTACAATGAGCAGTTCTTC. Translating gives CASSPRTGNSYNEQFF. V usage is TRBV7-2 and J usage is TRBJ2-1, with TRBD1 identical over 7 bases. CDR1 SGHTA and CDR2 FQGNSA come from the germline V gene. Trimming removed 5 bases from V and 0 bases from J; junction bases left unmatched: 7. The CDR3 consists of 16 residues.

The chain uses TRBV21-1 and TRBJ2-7; TRBD2, the table's D call, was not compared with the DNA. TRBV21-1 is annotated as a pseudogene. This CDR3 has 14 amino acids. DNA of the CDR3: TGTGCCAGCAGCAAAGTAAGCGGGAGACCGGAGCAGTACTTC. This sequence encodes CASSKVSGRPEQYF.

This sequence joins TRBV7-9 and TRBJ2-5, with D possibly matching TRBD2 (7 bases). The CDR3 loop spans 15 amino acids. Per germline, CDR1 SEHNR and CDR2 FQNEAQ (reference sequence). Trimming shortened V by 5 bases and J by 4 bases, and 17 bases separated the two germline ends. CDR3 loop: CASSKRGGAGETQYF. For the CDR3, the DNA is TGTGCCAGCAGCAAAAGGGGGGGCGCAGGAGAGACCCAGTACTTC.